Each of the 2 T cell receptor beta chains below was sequenced from the same sample in a study of cytomegalovirus exposure and HLA in healthy donors. Profiling relied on immunoSEQ multiplex PCR, and the TCRdb table lists in-frame clones only, not all of them. The sample gives about 98,000 clones, 87% of which show up once; approximately 4% is in the top ten. The specimen sequenced was PBMCs. The source is a woman in her twenties or thirties in good health and CMV-seronegative.

This clone was counted a few times. The V call is TRBV5-1, the J call TRBJ2-7; the D gene is possibly TRBD1 (5 bases). Deletions cut 4 bases from V and 0 bases from J, with 14 bases between. This CDR3 contains 15 residues. Germline V CDR1 and CDR2: SGHRS, YFSETQ. This chain's CDR3 is CASSRDSQSSYEQYF. The CDR3 DNA sequence: TGCGCCAGCAGCCGCGACAGCCAGAGCTCCTACGAGCAGTACTTC.

The genes are TRBV5-1 and TRBJ2-7, with 7 bases fitting TRBD1. CDR1 is SGHRS, CDR2 YFSETQ, per germline. The length of the CDR3 is 15 residues. The junction had 9 bases not matched to a gene; V was cut back by 4 bases and J by 2 bases. CDR3 bases: TGCGCCAGCAGCAACGCCCGGGACAGTACCTACGAGCAGTACTTC. Translation gives CASSNARDSTYEQYF. Based on the CDR3 plus reference TRBV5-1 and TRBJ2-7, the full variable domain is KAGVTQTPRYLIKTRGQQVTLSCSPISGHRSVSWYQQTPGQGLQFLFEYFSETQRNKGNFPGRFSGRQFSNSRSEMNVSTLELGDSALYLCASSNARDSTYEQYFGPGTRLTVT.